Following are 26 T cell receptor beta chains from one sample sequenced in a study of neurological immune-mediated disorders. TCRdb independently ran MiXCR on the 5' RACE reads; one entry per CDR3 protein. The sample lists approximately 30,000 distinct CDR3 sequences; about 14% were seen once. Time point in this sample: technical triplicate 2. The sample consisted of CD4+ T cells from blood. These TCRs come from a female donor with HTLV-1-associated myelopathy (HAM/TSP).

This clonotype was seen more than once but under ten times. This chain joins TRBV20-1 and TRBJ2-1, with 8 positions matching TRBD2. V was clipped by 5 bases and J by 9 bases; unmatched bases: 12. The CDR3 is 14 residues long. The V gene's germline CDR1 is DFQATT and CDR2 SNEGSKA (reference sequence). DNA of the CDR3: TGCAGTGCTGCCCAAGTGCGGGGGGTGGGTGAGCAGTTCTTC. Translated, it gives CSAAQVRGVGEQFF.

This clonotype was picked up many times. V usage is TRBV6-5 and J usage is TRBJ1-1; weak D call: TRBD1 (5 bases). The CDR3 loop spans 16 amino acids. From germline, CDR1 is MNHEY and CDR2 SVGAGI. The V end was cut by 0 bases, the J end by 0 bases, with 11 bases between. CDR3 DNA sequence: TGTGCCAGCAGTTACTCCCGGGCAGGGATGAACACTGAAGCTTTCTTT. This encodes CASSYSRAGMNTEAFF.

This clonotype was picked up many times. The chain recombines TRBV5-1 with TRBJ2-1; the D gene is possibly TRBD1 (5 bases). Germline CDR1 and CDR2: SGHRS and YFSETQ. Between the trimmed V and J ends, which lost 0 bases and 0 bases, there was a span of 7 bases. CDR3 size: 15 residues. DNA of the CDR3: TGCGCCAGCAGCTTGGGGCAGGGCTCCTACAATGAGCAGTTCTTC. Its protein product is CASSLGQGSYNEQFF.

This clonotype was counted at least ten times. The chain is built from TRBV20-1 and TRBJ2-5; 8 nucleotides align to TRBD1. V was pared by 5 bases and J by 5 bases, with 10 bases of the junction left unmatched. The germline CDR1 and CDR2 sequences are DFQATT and SNEGSKA (reference sequence). The CDR3 extends over 14 amino acids. The CDR3 here is CSAELTGVRETQYF. Here the CDR3 DNA reads TGCAGTGCTGAACTGACAGGGGTTAGGGAGACCCAGTACTTC.

The sample holds many counts of this clonotype. This chain uses TRBV3-1 with TRBJ1-2, with unresolved D. This CDR3 has 13 residues. Per the germline V gene, CDR1 is LGHDT and CDR2 is YNNKEL (reference sequence). Trimming removed 3 bases from V and 2 bases from J, with 7 bases in between. The CDR3 bases are TGTGCCAGCAGCCATGACCTCAACTATGGCTACACCTTC. Its protein is CASSHDLNYGYTF.

This clonotype was recorded at least ten times. The V and J genes are TRBV27 and TRBJ1-6; tentatively, D is TRBD1 (5 bases). The germline V gene encodes CDR1 MNHEY and CDR2 SMNVEV (reference sequence). This CDR3 is 17 amino acids long. V lost 6 bases and J lost 5, with 20 bases in between. DNA of the CDR3: TGTGCCAGCAGCTTGTGGGTGCAGGGCGGAAATAATTCACCCCTCCACTTT. It encodes CASSLWVQGGNNSPLHF.

This clonotype was recorded at least ten times. The rearrangement joins TRBV3-1 to TRBJ2-7; 9 bases are shared with TRBD1. The CDR3 has 15 amino acids. The germline gives CDR1 LGHDT, CDR2 YNNKEL (reference sequence). V shed 1 base and J 3 bases; nucleotides not matched to a gene: 4. CDR3 in amino acids: CASSQGLGQGYEQYF. CDR3 coding DNA: TGTGCCAGCAGCCAAGGTTTGGGACAGGGCTACGAGCAGTACTTC.

This clonotype appeared many times. The genes are TRBV7-2 and TRBJ1-3; 7 bases line up with TRBD1. The V gene's germline CDR1 is SGHTA and CDR2 FQGNSA. J was trimmed by 4 bases and V by 5 bases; bases with no gene match: 8. The CDR3 contains 15 residues. CDR3 amino acids: CASSPGWDSGNTIYF. The CDR3 DNA sequence: TGTGCCAGCAGCCCAGGCTGGGACAGCGGAAACACCATATATTTT.

This clonotype was seen at least ten times. V usage is TRBV6-5 and J usage is TRBJ2-1; D unclear. Germline lookup yields CDR1 MNHEY and CDR2 SVGAGI. V was pared by 5 bases and J by 1 base, with 15 bases between. This CDR3 is built from 16 residues. The CDR3 spells CASSLDASRSYNEQFF. CDR3 in DNA: TGTGCCAGCAGTCTAGACGCTTCGAGGTCCTACAATGAGCAGTTCTTC.

This clonotype has ten or more counts. The chain carries TRBV6-6 and TRBJ2-5; 8 bases agree with TRBD2. CDR1 MNHNY and CDR2 SVGAGI come from the germline V gene (reference sequence). Germline trimming cut 4 bases from V and 3 bases from J; bases unmatched to any gene: 1. The CDR3 extends over 13 amino acids. CDR3 loop: CASSLLAEETQYF. CDR3 nucleotide sequence: TGTGCCAGCAGTTTACTAGCGGAAGAGACCCAGTACTTC.

This clonotype was seen ten or more times. The chain combines TRBV5-1 with TRBJ2-3, with a weak D call TRBD2 (5 bases). Germline values: CDR1 SGHRS, CDR2 YFSETQ. The CDR3 sequence is 16 residues long. Trimming pared 2 bases from V and 3 bases from J, leaving 16 bases between. This chain's CDR3 is CASSFLSHEGTDTQYF. In nucleotides, the CDR3 is TGCGCCAGCAGCTTCTTGTCTCACGAGGGAACAGATACGCAGTATTTT.

This clonotype showed up many times. This sequence joins TRBV29-1 and TRBJ2-7, with unresolved D. Between the trimmed V and J ends, which lost 4 bases and 1 base, there was a span of 8 bases. CDR3 length: 12 residues. From germline, CDR1 is SQVTM and CDR2 ANQGSEA. This CDR3 reads CSVGMGSYEQYF. CDR3 nucleotides: TGCAGCGTTGGGATGGGATCCTACGAGCAGTACTTC.

Only a few counts were recorded for this clonotype. This sequence joins TRBV30 and TRBJ2-1, with TRBD2 matching 8 bases. The CDR3 loop spans 14 amino acids. Germline V gene sequence: CDR1 GTSNPN, CDR2 SVGIG (reference sequence). V shed 0 bases and J 7 bases; nucleotides not matched to a gene: 5. CDR3 coding DNA: TGTGCCTGGAGTGTATCGGGAGGGTATAATGAGCAGTTCTTC. This gives the protein CAWSVSGGYNEQFF.

This clonotype was seen repeatedly, ten times or more. The J gene is TRBJ1-5, the V gene TRBV7-2, with D uncertain. The CDR3 extends over 14 amino acids. With 0 bases removed from V and 7 bases from J, the gap between germline ends came to 10 bases. The V gene's germline CDR1 is SGHTA and CDR2 FQGNSA. The CDR3 reads CASSLAVEGQPQHF. CDR3 coding DNA: TGTGCCAGCAGCTTAGCCGTGGAGGGCCAGCCCCAGCATTTT.

This clonotype is medium-sized (0.01 to 0.1%). The chain joins TRBV5-1 to TRBJ2-5, with 7 nucleotides matching TRBD1. This CDR3 contains 14 residues. V lost 4 bases and J lost 2; bases outside the gene matches: 5. CDR1 SGHRS and CDR2 YFSETQ come from the germline V gene. The CDR3 DNA reads as TGCGCCAGCAGCCAGGGACAGCAACAAGAGACCCAGTACTTC. Its translation is CASSQGQQQETQYF.

This clonotype has at least ten counts. J is TRBJ1-6 and V is TRBV7-9; no clear D gene. CDR1 is SEHNR, CDR2 FQNEAQ, per germline (reference sequence). Trimming removed 7 bases at V and 7 bases at J, with 17 bases between. The CDR3 runs 15 residues. The CDR3 DNA reads TGTGCCAGCACCCACGCCTCAGGCCGCAATTCACCCCTCCACTTT. The encoded protein is CASTHASGRNSPLHF.

In this sample, this clonotype turned up many times. The rearrangement uses TRBV29-1 and TRBJ2-4; D is unresolved. This CDR3 has 14 amino acids. In germline, CDR1 is SQVTM, CDR2 ANQGSEA. The V and J ends lost 4 bases and 0 bases respectively, with 10 bases between them. The CDR3 DNA reads TGCAGCGTTGGACGGCTACTAGCCAAAAACATTCAGTACTTC. It is translated as CSVGRLLAKNIQYF.

This clonotype was detected many times. This chain joins TRBV5-1 and TRBJ1-1, with 11 nucleotides matching TRBD1. Germline V CDR1 and CDR2: SGHRS, YFSETQ. The CDR3 has 15 residues. The ends lost 5 bases at V and 6 bases at J; junction bases unmatched: 9. The CDR3 here is CASSYRDRGLAEAFF. The CDR3 DNA follows: TGCGCCAGCAGTTACCGGGACAGGGGGTTGGCTGAAGCTTTCTTT.

This clonotype was counted ten times or more. V is TRBV28 and J is TRBJ2-2; 8 bases map to TRBD1. The V gene end was trimmed by 1 base and the J gene end by 5 bases; junction bases not matched to a gene: 6. The germline CDR1 and CDR2 sequences are MDHEN and SYDVKM. The CDR3 runs to 16 residues. The CDR3, as DNA: TGTGCCAGCAGTTTATATCAGGGGGCGGTTACCGGGGAGCTGTTTTTT. Encoded protein: CASSLYQGAVTGELFF.

The J gene is TRBJ2-2, the V gene TRBV6-4, with D unclear. Germline lookup yields CDR1 MRHNA and CDR2 SNTAGT. The V gene lost 2 bases and the J gene lost 11 bases, with 12 bases spanning the gap. The CDR3 extends over 13 amino acids. The CDR3, as DNA: TGTGCCAGCAGTGACACGAACACCGTAGAGCTGTTTTTT. Protein: CASSDTNTVELFF.

This clonotype was recorded many times. V is TRBV20-1 and J is TRBJ1-6, with 7 bases aligning to TRBD1. With V trimmed by 6 bases and J by 7 bases, 12 bases remained unmatched. CDR3 length equals 15 residues. Germline V lookup: CDR1 DFQATT, CDR2 SNEGSKA (reference sequence). The CDR3 coding sequence is TGCAGTGCCACGGACAGGCTGGGAAAAAATTCACCCCTCCACTTT. This gives the protein CSATDRLGKNSPLHF.

The sample holds many counts of this clonotype. The rearrangement links TRBV9 to TRBJ2-7, with D unresolved. Germline V gene lookup returns CDR1 SGDLS and CDR2 YYNGEE. Trimming shortened V by 0 bases and J by 3 bases, and 13 bases separated the two germline ends. The CDR3 length is 15 residues. The CDR3 is CASSVASGRSYEQYF. The CDR3 bases are TGTGCCAGCAGCGTAGCTTCGGGCAGGAGCTACGAGCAGTACTTC.

Ten or more counts support this clonotype. Here the CDR3 DNA reads TGTGCCGACTCGGTCGGGAGCTATGGCTACACCTTC. Translation gives CADSVGSYGYTF. This rearrangement joins TRBV2 to TRBJ1-2; D gene ambiguous. The CDR3 totals 12 residues. The V end lost 11 bases, the J end lost 4 bases, and 14 bases lay between the germline ends. Germline V lookup: CDR1 SNHLY, CDR2 FYNNEI.

This clonotype has ten or more counts. The chain has TRBV7-2 and TRBJ2-7, with 7 bases matching TRBD1. Looked up from germline, CDR1 is SGHTA and CDR2 is FQGNSA. V gave up 0 bases and J gave up 2 bases; unmatched junction bases: 7. The CDR3 is 16 amino acids. This chain's CDR3 is CASSLARDRIPYEQYF. The CDR3 DNA reads as TGTGCCAGCAGCTTAGCCCGGGACAGAATACCCTACGAGCAGTACTTC.

By frequency in the sample, this clonotype is medium-sized (0.01 to 0.1%). This chain links TRBV28 with TRBJ2-2; 13 nucleotides agree with TRBD2. CDR1 is MDHEN, CDR2 SYDVKM, per germline. The CDR3 sequence is 17 residues long. The V gene end was trimmed by 6 bases and the J gene end by 7 bases; junction bases not matched to a gene: 11. The CDR3 is CASSPTGTSGVGGELFF. The CDR3 region has the DNA TGTGCCAGCAGCCCCACGGGGACTAGCGGGGTTGGCGGGGAGCTGTTTTTT.

This clonotype was seen many times. The chain employs TRBV6-2 or TRBV6-3 and TRBJ2-5; a weak D match, TRBD1 (5 bases). There are 14 residues in the CDR3. CDR1 and CDR2 from the germline V gene are MNHEY and SVGEGT. Trimming removed 2 bases from V and 2 bases from J, with 9 bases in between. CDR3 coding DNA: TGTGCCAGCAGTTACAGGACACCTCAAGAGACCCAGTACTTC. Encoded protein: CASSYRTPQETQYF.